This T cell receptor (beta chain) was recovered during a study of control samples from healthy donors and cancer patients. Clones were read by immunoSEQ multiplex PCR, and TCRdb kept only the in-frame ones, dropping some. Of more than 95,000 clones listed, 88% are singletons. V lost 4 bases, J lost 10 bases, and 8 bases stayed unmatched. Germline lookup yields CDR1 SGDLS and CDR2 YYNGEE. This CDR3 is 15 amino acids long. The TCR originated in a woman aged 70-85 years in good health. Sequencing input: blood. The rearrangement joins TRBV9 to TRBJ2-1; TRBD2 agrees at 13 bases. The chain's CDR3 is CASSITSGGAREQFF. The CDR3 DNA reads TGTGCCAGCAGCATTACTAGCGGGGGGGCCCGGGAGCAGTTCTTC.